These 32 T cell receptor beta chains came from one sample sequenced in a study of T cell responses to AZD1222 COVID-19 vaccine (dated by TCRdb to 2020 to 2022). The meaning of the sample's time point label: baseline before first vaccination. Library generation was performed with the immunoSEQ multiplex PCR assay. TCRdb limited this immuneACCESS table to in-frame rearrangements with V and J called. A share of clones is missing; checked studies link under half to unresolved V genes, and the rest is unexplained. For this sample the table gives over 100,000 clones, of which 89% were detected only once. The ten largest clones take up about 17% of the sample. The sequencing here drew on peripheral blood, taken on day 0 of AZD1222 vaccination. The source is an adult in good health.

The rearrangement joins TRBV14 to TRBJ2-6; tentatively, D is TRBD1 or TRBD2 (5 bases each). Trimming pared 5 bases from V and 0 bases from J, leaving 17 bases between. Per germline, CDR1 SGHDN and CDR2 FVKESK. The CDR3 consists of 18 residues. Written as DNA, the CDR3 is TGTGCCAGCAGCGTCCGGGGCCTGGGGATCTCTGGGGCCAACGTCCTGACTTTC. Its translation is CASSVRGLGISGANVLTF.

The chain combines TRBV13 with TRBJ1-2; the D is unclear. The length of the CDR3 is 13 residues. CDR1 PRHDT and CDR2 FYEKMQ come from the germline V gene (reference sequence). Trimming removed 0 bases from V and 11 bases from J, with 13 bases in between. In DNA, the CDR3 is TGTGCCAGCAGCTTAGGAGACCGCCGAGGGTACACCTTC. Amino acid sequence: CASSLGDRRGYTF.

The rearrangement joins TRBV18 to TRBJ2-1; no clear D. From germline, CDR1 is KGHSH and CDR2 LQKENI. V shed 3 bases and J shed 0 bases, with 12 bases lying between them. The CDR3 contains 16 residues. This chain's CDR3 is CASSPDVGPSYNEQFF. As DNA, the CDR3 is TGTGCCAGCTCACCTGATGTCGGCCCCTCCTACAATGAGCAGTTCTTC. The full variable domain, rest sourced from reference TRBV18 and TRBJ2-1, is NAGVMQNPRHLVRRRGQEARLRCSPMKGHSHVYWYRQLPEEGLKFMVYLQKENIIDESGMPKERFSAEFPKEGPSILRIQQVVRGDSAAYFCASSPDVGPSYNEQFFGPGTRLTVL.

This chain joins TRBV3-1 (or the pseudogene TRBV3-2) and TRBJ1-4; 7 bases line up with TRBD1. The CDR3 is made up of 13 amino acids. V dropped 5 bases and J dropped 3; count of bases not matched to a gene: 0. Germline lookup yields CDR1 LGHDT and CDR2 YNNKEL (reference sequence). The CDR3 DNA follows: TGTGCCAGCAGCGGGACAGCTAATGAAAAACTGTTTTTT. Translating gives CASSGTANEKLFF.

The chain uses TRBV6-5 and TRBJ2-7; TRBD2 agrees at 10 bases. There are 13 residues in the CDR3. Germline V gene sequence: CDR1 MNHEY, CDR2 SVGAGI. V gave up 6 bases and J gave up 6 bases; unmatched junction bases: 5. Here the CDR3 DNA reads TGTGCCAGCAGCGAGCGGGGGGGCGGCGAGCAGTACTTC. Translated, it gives CASSERGGGEQYF.

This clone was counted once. The CDR3 loop is CASSQRPGFGFF. CDR3 nucleotide sequence: TGCGCCAGCAGCCAGAGACCCGGGTTTGGTTTCTTT. This chain connects TRBV4-1 to TRBJ1-1; no definite D call. The CDR3 is 12 amino acids. Between the trimmed V and J ends, which lost 3 bases and 13 bases, there was a span of 15 bases. Germline loops: CDR1 MGHRA, CDR2 YSYEKL.

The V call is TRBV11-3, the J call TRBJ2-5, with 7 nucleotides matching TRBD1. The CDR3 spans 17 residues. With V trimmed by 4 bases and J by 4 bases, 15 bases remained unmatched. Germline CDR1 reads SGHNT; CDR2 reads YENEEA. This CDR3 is CASSSSYRGTEPETQYF. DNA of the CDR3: TGTGCCAGCAGCTCGAGTTACAGGGGAACGGAACCAGAGACCCAGTACTTC.

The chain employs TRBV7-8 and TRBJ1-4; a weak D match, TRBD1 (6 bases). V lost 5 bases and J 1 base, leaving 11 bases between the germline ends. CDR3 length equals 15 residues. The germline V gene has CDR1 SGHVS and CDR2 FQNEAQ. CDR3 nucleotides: TGTGCCAGCAGCGCGTACAGGGTAACTAATGAAAAACTGTTTTTT. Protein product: CASSAYRVTNEKLFF. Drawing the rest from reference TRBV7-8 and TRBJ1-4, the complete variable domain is GAGVSQSPRYKVAKRGQDVALRCDPISGHVSLFWYQQALGQGPEFLTYFQNEAQLDKSGLPSDRFFAERPEGSVSTLKIQRTQQEDSAVYLCASSAYRVTNEKLFFGSGTQLSVL.

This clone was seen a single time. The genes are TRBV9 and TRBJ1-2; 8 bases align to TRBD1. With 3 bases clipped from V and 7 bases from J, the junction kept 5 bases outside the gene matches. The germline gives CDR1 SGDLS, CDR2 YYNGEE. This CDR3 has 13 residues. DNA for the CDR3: TGTGCCAGCAGCGAGACAGGGGTAGGTGGCTACACCTTC. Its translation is CASSETGVGGYTF.

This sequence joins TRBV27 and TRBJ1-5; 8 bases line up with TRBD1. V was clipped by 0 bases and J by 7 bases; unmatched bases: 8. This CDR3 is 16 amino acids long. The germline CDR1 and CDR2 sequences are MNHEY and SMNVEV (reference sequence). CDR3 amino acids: CASSLSNGQGRQPQHF. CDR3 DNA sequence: TGTGCCAGCAGTTTATCTAATGGACAGGGAAGGCAGCCCCAGCATTTT.

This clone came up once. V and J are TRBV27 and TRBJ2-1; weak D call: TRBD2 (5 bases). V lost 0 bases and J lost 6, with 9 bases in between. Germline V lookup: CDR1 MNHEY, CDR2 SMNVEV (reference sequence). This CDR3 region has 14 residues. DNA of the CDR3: TGTGCCAGCAGTTTATCAAGACTACCCAATGAGCAGTTCTTC. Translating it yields CASSLSRLPNEQFF.

The CDR3 loop is CASSPGQGAITEAFF. The DNA of the CDR3 is TGTGCCAGCAGCCCCGGACAGGGGGCGATTACTGAAGCTTTCTTT. The chain couples TRBV3-1 (or the pseudogene TRBV3-2) to TRBJ1-1, with TRBD1 matching 11 bases. The CDR3 extends over 15 amino acids. Germline CDR1 reads LGHDT; CDR2 reads YNNKEL (reference sequence). Trimming at V came to 4 bases and at J to 5 bases, leaving 6 bases not matched to a gene.

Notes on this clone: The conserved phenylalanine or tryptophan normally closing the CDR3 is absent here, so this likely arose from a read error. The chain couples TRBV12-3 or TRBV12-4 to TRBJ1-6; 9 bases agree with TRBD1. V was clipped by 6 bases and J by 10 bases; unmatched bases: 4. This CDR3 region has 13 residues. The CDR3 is CASSRDRVSPLHL. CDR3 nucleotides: TGTGCCAGCAGCCGGGACAGGGTATCACCCCTCCACCTT.

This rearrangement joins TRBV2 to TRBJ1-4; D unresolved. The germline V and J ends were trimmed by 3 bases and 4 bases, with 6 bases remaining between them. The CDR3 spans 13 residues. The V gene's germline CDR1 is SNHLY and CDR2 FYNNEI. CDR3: CASSDSINEKLFF. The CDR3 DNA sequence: TGTGCCAGCAGTGACAGTATTAATGAAAAACTGTTTTTT.

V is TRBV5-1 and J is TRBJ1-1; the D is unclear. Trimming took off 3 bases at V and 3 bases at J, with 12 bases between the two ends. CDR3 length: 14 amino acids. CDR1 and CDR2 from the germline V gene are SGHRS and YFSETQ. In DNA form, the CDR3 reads TGCGCCAGCAGCTCAGAGCTGGCGTACACTGAAGCTTTCTTT. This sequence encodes CASSSELAYTEAFF.

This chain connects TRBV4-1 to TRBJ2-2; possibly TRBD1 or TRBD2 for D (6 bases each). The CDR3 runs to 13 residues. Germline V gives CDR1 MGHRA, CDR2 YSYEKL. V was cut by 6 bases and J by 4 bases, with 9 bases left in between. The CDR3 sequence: CASRGGGTGELFF. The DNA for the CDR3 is TGCGCCAGCAGAGGAGGGGGCACCGGGGAGCTGTTTTTT.

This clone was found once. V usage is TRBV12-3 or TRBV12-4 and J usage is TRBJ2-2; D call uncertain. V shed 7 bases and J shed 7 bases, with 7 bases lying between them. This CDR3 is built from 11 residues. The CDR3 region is CASKADGELFF. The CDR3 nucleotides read TGTGCCAGCAAAGCCGACGGGGAGCTGTTTTTT.

In nucleotides, the CDR3 is TGTGCCAGCACTGGGGTTTTTCAGCCCCAGCATTTT. Translated: CASTGVFQPQHF. The V gene is TRBV6-4, the J gene TRBJ1-5; no definite D call. The V end lost 7 bases, the J end lost 6 bases, and 10 bases lay between the germline ends. From germline, CDR1 is MRHNA and CDR2 SNTAGT. The CDR3 is made up of 12 amino acids.

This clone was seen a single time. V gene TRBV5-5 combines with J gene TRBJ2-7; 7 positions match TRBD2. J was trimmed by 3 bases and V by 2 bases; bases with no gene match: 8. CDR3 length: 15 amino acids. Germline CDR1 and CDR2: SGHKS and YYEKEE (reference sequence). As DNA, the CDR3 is TGTGCCAGCAGCTTAAGAGCGGGGATTGACTACGAGCAGTACTTC. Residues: CASSLRAGIDYEQYF.

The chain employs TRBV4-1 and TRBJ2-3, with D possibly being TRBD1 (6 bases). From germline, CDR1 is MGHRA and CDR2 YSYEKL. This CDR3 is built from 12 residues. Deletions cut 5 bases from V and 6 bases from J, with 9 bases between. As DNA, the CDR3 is TGCGCCAGCAGCGGGGACACGGATACGCAGTATTTT. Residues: CASSGDTDTQYF.

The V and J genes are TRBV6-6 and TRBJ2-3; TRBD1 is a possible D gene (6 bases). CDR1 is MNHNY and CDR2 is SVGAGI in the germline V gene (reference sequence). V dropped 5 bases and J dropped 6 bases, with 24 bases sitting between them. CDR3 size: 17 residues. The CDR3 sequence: CASSPQGPDRLIDTQYF. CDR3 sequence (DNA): TGTGCCAGCAGTCCCCAAGGACCCGACAGGCTAATCGATACGCAGTATTTT.

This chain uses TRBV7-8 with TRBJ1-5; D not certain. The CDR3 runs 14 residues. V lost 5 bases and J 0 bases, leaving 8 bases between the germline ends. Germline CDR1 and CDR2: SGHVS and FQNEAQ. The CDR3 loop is CASSQEVSNQPQHF. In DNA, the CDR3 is TGTGCCAGCAGCCAAGAAGTTAGCAATCAGCCCCAGCATTTT. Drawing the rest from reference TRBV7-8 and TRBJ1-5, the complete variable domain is GAGVSQSPRYKVAKRGQDVALRCDPISGHVSLFWYQQALGQGPEFLTYFQNEAQLDKSGLPSDRFFAERPEGSVSTLKIQRTQQEDSAVYLCASSQEVSNQPQHFGDGTRLSIL.

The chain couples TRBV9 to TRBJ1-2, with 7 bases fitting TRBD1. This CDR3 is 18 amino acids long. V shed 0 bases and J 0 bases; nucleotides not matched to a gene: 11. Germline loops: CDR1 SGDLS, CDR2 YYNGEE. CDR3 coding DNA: TGTGCCAGCAGCGTAGCTCGAGGGGGCCTAAAGACTAACTATGGCTACACCTTC. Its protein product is CASSVARGGLKTNYGYTF.

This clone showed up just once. In nucleotides, the CDR3 is TGTGCCAGCAGCTTGGCCAGGCAGCGGGGGACAGATACGCAGTATTTT. Amino acid sequence: CASSLARQRGTDTQYF. The V call is TRBV5-4, the J call TRBJ2-3; 8 bases fit TRBD2. Looked up from germline, CDR1 is SGHNT and CDR2 is YYREEE (reference sequence). V trimming: 0 bases; J trimming: 3 bases; junction bases outside the gene matches: 6. The CDR3 extends over 16 amino acids.

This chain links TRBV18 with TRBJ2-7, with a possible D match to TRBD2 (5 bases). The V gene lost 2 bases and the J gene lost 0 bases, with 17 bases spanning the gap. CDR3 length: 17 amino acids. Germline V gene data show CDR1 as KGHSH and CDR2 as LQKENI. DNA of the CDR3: TGTGCCAGCTCACCAACCGAAGGGAGTGGGAGCTCCTACGAGCAGTACTTC. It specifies CASSPTEGSGSSYEQYF.

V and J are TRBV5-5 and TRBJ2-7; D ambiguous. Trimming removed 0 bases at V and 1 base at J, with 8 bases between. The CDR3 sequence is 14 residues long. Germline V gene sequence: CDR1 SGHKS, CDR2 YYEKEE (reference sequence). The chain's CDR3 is CASSLEWGSYEQYF. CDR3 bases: TGTGCCAGCAGCTTGGAGTGGGGTTCCTACGAGCAGTACTTC.

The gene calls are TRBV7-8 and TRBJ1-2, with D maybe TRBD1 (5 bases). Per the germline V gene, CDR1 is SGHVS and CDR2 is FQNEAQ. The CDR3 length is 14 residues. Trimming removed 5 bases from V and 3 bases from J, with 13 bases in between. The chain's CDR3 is CASSVSGTYYGYTF. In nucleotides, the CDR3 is TGTGCCAGCAGCGTCTCCGGGACCTACTATGGCTACACCTTC.

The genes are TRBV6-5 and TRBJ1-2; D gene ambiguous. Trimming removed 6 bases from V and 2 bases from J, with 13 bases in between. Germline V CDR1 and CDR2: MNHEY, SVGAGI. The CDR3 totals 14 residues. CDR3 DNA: TGTGCCAGCAGAGGCAGGAGCCCGAACTATGGCTACACCTTC. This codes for CASRGRSPNYGYTF.

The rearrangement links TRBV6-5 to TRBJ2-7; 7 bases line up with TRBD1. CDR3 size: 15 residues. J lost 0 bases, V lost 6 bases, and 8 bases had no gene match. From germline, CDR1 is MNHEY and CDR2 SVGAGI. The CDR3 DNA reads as TGTGCCAGCAGGGGTAGACAGGGAAGCTCCTACGAGCAGTACTTC. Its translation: CASRGRQGSSYEQYF.

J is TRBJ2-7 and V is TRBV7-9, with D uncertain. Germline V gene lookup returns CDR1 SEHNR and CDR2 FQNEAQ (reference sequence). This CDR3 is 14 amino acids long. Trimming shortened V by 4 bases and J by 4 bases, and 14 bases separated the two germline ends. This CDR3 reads CASSSDSMGYEQYF. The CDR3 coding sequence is TGTGCCAGCAGCTCCGACTCTATGGGGTACGAGCAGTACTTC.

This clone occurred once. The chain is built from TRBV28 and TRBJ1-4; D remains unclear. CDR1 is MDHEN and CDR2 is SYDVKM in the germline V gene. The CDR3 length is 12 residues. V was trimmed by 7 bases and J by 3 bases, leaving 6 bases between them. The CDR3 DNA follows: TGTGCCAGCACCAGTCCTAATGAAAAACTGTTTTTT. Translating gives CASTSPNEKLFF.

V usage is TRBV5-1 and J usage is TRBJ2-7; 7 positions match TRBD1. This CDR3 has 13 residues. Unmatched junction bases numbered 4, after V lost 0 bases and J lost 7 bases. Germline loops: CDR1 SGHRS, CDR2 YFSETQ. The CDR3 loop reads CASSLAGTEEQYF. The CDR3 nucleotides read TGCGCCAGCAGCTTGGCCGGGACAGAAGAGCAGTACTTC.